The 23 T cell receptor beta chains in this list originate from one sample, sequenced in a study of OX40 agonist ivuxolimab in advanced cancers. Method: immunoSEQ multiplex PCR; TCRdb's copy keeps in-frame clones and lacks some. Here the sample spans about 58,000 clones, roughly nine tenths being singletons. Sequencing was performed on CD4+ or CD8+ T cells sorted from blood, taken in a trial of the OX40 agonist ivuxolimab. These receptors all stem from an adult with an advanced solid tumor such as melanoma, head and neck, liver or kidney cancer.

The J gene is TRBJ2-7, the V gene TRBV27; 8 nucleotides align to TRBD2. Germline trimming cut 5 bases from V and 4 bases from J; bases unmatched to any gene: 10. This CDR3 has 15 amino acids. The V gene's germline CDR1 is MNHEY and CDR2 SMNVEV (reference sequence). The CDR3 here is CASSTGREAVYEQYF. CDR3 in DNA: TGTGCCAGCAGTACAGGGCGGGAGGCGGTGTACGAGCAGTACTTC.

V is TRBV5-4 and J is TRBJ2-3, with 10 bases fitting TRBD2. Germline trimming cut 3 bases from V and 4 bases from J; bases unmatched to any gene: 5. Germline V gene sequence: CDR1 SGHNT, CDR2 YYREEE (reference sequence). The CDR3 covers 15 residues. This CDR3 reads CASSWLAGVSDTQYF. As DNA, the CDR3 is TGTGCCAGCAGCTGGCTAGCGGGAGTGTCAGATACGCAGTATTTT.

The chain has TRBV27 and TRBJ2-1; 13 bases match TRBD2. J gave up 3 bases and V 5 bases, and 4 bases lay outside the gene matches. This CDR3 is 16 amino acids long. The germline CDR1 and CDR2 sequences are MNHEY and SMNVEV (reference sequence). The CDR3 bases are TGTGCCAGCAGTGGACTAGCGGGAGCCTACTACAATGAGCAGTTCTTC. Its translation is CASSGLAGAYYNEQFF.

V and J are TRBV28 and TRBJ2-5; maybe TRBD2 (6 bases). V lost 3 bases, J lost 1 base, and 9 bases lay in between. The CDR3 is 14 amino acids. The V gene's germline CDR1 is MDHEN and CDR2 SYDVKM. For the CDR3, the DNA is TGTGCCAGCAGTTTTGAGGAGGGCCAAGAGACCCAGTACTTC. It specifies CASSFEEGQETQYF.

This chain connects TRBV29-1 to TRBJ2-3; a weak D match, TRBD1 (5 bases). V was shortened by 7 bases and J by 0 bases, with 11 bases between the two germline ends. Looked up from germline, CDR1 is SQVTM and CDR2 is ANQGSEA. The CDR3 sequence is 13 residues long. The CDR3 DNA follows: TGCAGCGGTGCAGGGTCTAGCACAGATACGCAGTATTTT. Protein sequence: CSGAGSSTDTQYF.

Only one count was recorded for this clone. CDR3 in amino acids: CASSYRTGEQYF. The DNA for the CDR3 is TGTGCCAGCAGTTACCGGACTGGCGAGCAGTACTTC. V gene TRBV6-5 combines with J gene TRBJ2-7; D possibly corresponds to TRBD2 (5 bases). V gave up 2 bases and J gave up 6 bases, with 8 bases separating them. Germline V CDR1 and CDR2: MNHEY, SVGAGI. The CDR3 loop spans 12 amino acids.

This clone was observed a single time. This chain uses TRBV11-1 with TRBJ2-7, with a tentative D call TRBD1 (7 bases). V lost 5 bases and J lost 2, with 16 bases in between. CDR1 SGHAT and CDR2 FQDESV come from the germline V gene (reference sequence). The CDR3 consists of 15 residues. The CDR3 DNA is TGTGCCAGCAGCCGTCGGAGGGGGCCGACCTACGAGCAGTACTTC. Protein product: CASSRRRGPTYEQYF.

V usage is TRBV6-5 and J usage is TRBJ1-2; 10 bases match TRBD1. Germline assignment: CDR1 MNHEY and CDR2 SVGAGI. Trimming cost V 5 bases and J 5 bases; bases outside gene matches: 5. CDR3 length: 14 residues. CDR3 DNA: TGTGCCAGCAGTATGACAGGGGGCAAGTATGGCTACACCTTC. This sequence encodes CASSMTGGKYGYTF.

CDR3 protein: CASSARLGPYNEQFF. For the CDR3, the DNA is TGTGCCAGCAGCGCTAGACTAGGGCCCTACAATGAGCAGTTCTTC. This chain links TRBV13 with TRBJ2-1, with D maybe TRBD2 (6 bases). CDR1 and CDR2 from the germline V gene are PRHDT and FYEKMQ (reference sequence). V was trimmed by 5 bases and J by 2 bases, leaving 13 bases between them. The CDR3 covers 15 residues.

This chain links TRBV27 with TRBJ1-5, with D uncertain. Germline V CDR1 and CDR2: MNHEY, SMNVEV (reference sequence). V lost 5 bases and J lost 2, with 13 bases in between. The CDR3 length is 15 residues. CDR3 nucleotide sequence: TGTGCCAGCAGTCCCTGGGAGGGCGGCAATCAGCCCCAGCATTTT. This translates into CASSPWEGGNQPQHF.

The rearrangement uses TRBV27 and TRBJ2-2; no reliable D call. The V end was cut by 7 bases, the J end by 7 bases, with 10 bases between. Germline CDR1 reads MNHEY; CDR2 reads SMNVEV (reference sequence). The CDR3 has 12 residues. CDR3: CASTPGGGELFF. The CDR3 region has the DNA TGTGCCAGCACTCCGGGCGGCGGGGAGCTGTTTTTT.

J is TRBJ1-4 and V is TRBV19; the match to TRBD1 covers 7 bases. The length of the CDR3 is 14 residues. The J segment lost 4 bases and the V segment lost 7 bases, leaving 6 bases of the junction unmatched. Germline values: CDR1 LNHDA, CDR2 SQIVND (reference sequence). CDR3 protein: CASKPTGLNEKLFF. The CDR3 coding sequence is TGTGCCAGTAAACCGACAGGGCTTAATGAAAAACTGTTTTTT. Based on the CDR3 plus reference TRBV19 and TRBJ1-4, the full variable domain is DGGITQSPKYLFRKEGQNVTLSCEQNLNHDAMYWYRQDPGQGLRLIYYSQIVNDFQKGDIAEGYSVSREKKESFPLTVTSAQKNPTAFYLCASKPTGLNEKLFFGSGTQLSVL.

J is TRBJ2-7 and V is TRBV27, with 13 bases identical to TRBD2. With V trimmed by 6 bases and J by 3 bases, 5 bases remained unmatched. This CDR3 is 15 amino acids long. Germline-derived CDR1 and CDR2 are MNHEY and SMNVEV (reference sequence). This chain's CDR3 is CASSWTSGSFYEQYF. In DNA, the CDR3 is TGTGCCAGCAGCTGGACTAGCGGGAGTTTCTACGAGCAGTACTTC.

This chain joins TRBV4-1 and TRBJ2-7; TRBD1 matches 10 bases. CDR3 size: 14 residues. Germline-derived CDR1 and CDR2 are MGHRA and YSYEKL. V shed 4 bases and J 3 bases; nucleotides not matched to a gene: 3. CDR3 DNA: TGCGCCAGCAGCCCGGGACAGGGGAGCTACGAGCAGTACTTC. It encodes CASSPGQGSYEQYF.

This chain uses TRBV5-6 with TRBJ1-2; 7 positions agree with TRBD1. The CDR3 totals 14 residues. J was trimmed by 5 bases and V by 4 bases; bases with no gene match: 8. From germline, CDR1 is SGHDT and CDR2 YYEEEE. Here the CDR3 DNA reads TGTGCCAGCAGCCTCGAGCGGGGACAGTATGGCTACACCTTC. It is translated as CASSLERGQYGYTF.

The chain links TRBV4-3 to TRBJ2-7; D possibly matches TRBD1 or TRBD2 (6 bases each). V was trimmed by 0 bases and J by 0 bases, leaving 12 bases between them. This CDR3 has 16 amino acids. Looked up from germline, CDR1 is LGHNA and CDR2 is YSLEER. CDR3 region: CASSQEGGTFSYEQYF. Written as DNA, the CDR3 is TGCGCCAGCAGCCAAGAAGGGGGGACGTTCTCCTACGAGCAGTACTTC.

The rearrangement joins TRBV14 to TRBJ2-7, with 9 bases aligning to TRBD1. With 3 bases clipped from V and 6 bases from J, the junction kept 3 bases outside the gene matches. The CDR3 has 13 amino acids. The germline CDR1 and CDR2 sequences are SGHDN and FVKESK. The CDR3 reads CASSHGQGSEQYF. CDR3 DNA: TGTGCCAGCAGCCACGGACAGGGGTCCGAGCAGTACTTC.

This CDR3 reads CASTVDSGISGELFF. CDR3 bases: TGTGCCAGCACCGTAGATAGCGGGATTAGCGGGGAGCTGTTTTTT. The J gene is TRBJ2-2, the V gene TRBV7-2; 8 bases align to TRBD2. Germline trimming cut 7 bases from V and 7 bases from J; bases unmatched to any gene: 11. This CDR3 spans 15 amino acids. Germline lookup yields CDR1 SGHTA and CDR2 FQGNSA.

V is TRBV28 and J is TRBJ2-7, with a weak D call TRBD1 (6 bases). Trimming cost V 6 bases and J 2 bases, with 14 bases left between them. The germline CDR1 and CDR2 sequences are MDHEN and SYDVKM. The CDR3 runs to 14 residues. The CDR3 loop reads CASRSGQGPYEQYF. CDR3 bases: TGTGCCAGCAGGTCGGGACAAGGGCCCTACGAGCAGTACTTC.

V gene TRBV28 combines with J gene TRBJ2-1; 9 bases are a match to TRBD2. In germline, CDR1 is MDHEN, CDR2 SYDVKM. The CDR3 spans 16 residues. With V trimmed by 3 bases and J by 0 bases, 3 bases remained unmatched. The CDR3 protein is CASSLYSGSSYNEQFF. Written as DNA, the CDR3 is TGTGCCAGCAGTTTGTATAGCGGGAGCTCCTACAATGAGCAGTTCTTC.

The V call is TRBV27, the J call TRBJ2-1; no reliable D call. Germline values: CDR1 MNHEY, CDR2 SMNVEV (reference sequence). This CDR3 spans 12 amino acids. The ends were cut back, 1 base at V and 6 bases at J, with 4 bases in the middle. CDR3: CASSLLGNEQFF. The DNA of the CDR3 is TGTGCCAGCAGTTTATTGGGCAATGAGCAGTTCTTC.

In this sample, this clone turned up once. The rearrangement uses TRBV7-9 and TRBJ2-4; D is possibly TRBD1 (5 bases). V lost 0 bases, J lost 5 bases, and 5 bases lay in between. Germline CDR1 and CDR2: SEHNR and FQNEAQ (reference sequence). This CDR3 region has 13 residues. In nucleotides, the CDR3 is TGTGCCAGCAGCTTAGCAGGGGAAAACATTCAGTACTTC. Amino acids: CASSLAGENIQYF.

The chain combines TRBV27 with TRBJ2-3; 13 bases fit TRBD2. Germline V lookup: CDR1 MNHEY, CDR2 SMNVEV (reference sequence). Trimming cost V 5 bases and J 1 base; bases outside gene matches: 6. This CDR3 contains 17 residues. CDR3 amino acids: CASSALTSGRRTDTQYF. The CDR3 coding sequence is TGTGCCAGCAGTGCCCTGACTAGCGGGAGGCGCACAGATACGCAGTATTTT.